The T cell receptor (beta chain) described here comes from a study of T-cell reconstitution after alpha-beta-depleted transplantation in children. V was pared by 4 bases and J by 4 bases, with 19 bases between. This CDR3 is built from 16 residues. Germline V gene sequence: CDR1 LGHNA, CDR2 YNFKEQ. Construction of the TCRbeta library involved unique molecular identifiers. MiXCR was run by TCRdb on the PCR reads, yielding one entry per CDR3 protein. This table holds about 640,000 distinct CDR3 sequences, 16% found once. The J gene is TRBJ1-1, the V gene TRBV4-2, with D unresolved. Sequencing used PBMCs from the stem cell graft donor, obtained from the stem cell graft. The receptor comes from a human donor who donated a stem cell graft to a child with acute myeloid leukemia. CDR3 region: CASSPGLLFSGTEAFF. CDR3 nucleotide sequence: TGTGCCAGCAGCCCTGGGCTCCTCTTCTCGGGCACTGAAGCTTTCTTT.